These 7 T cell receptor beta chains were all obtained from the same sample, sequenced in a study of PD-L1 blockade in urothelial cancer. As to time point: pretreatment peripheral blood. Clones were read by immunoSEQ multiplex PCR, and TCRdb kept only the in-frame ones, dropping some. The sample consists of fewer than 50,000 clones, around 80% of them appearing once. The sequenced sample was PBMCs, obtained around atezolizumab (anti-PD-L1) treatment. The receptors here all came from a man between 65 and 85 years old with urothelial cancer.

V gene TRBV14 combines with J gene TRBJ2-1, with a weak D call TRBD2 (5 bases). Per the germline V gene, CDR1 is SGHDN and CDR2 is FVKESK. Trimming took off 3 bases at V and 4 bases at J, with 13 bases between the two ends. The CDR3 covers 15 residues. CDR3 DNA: TGTGCCAGCAGCCAGGGAGCGGCACGATACAATGAGCAGTTCTTC. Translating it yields CASSQGAARYNEQFF.

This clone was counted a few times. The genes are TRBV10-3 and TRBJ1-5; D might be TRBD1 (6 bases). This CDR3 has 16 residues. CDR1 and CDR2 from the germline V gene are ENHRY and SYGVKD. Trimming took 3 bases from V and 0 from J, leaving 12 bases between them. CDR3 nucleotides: TGTGCCATCAGTGACCAGGGACAACTTAGCAATCAGCCCCAGCATTTT. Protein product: CAISDQGQLSNQPQHF.

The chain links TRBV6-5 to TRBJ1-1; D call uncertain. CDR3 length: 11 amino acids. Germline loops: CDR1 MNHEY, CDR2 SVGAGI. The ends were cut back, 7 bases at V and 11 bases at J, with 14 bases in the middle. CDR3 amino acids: CASMAGGHAFF. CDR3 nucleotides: TGTGCCAGCATGGCAGGTGGGCATGCTTTCTTT.

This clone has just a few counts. This chain's CDR3 is CASSVGAGENSPLHF. The CDR3 DNA reads TGTGCCAGCAGCGTAGGTGCAGGGGAGAATTCACCCCTCCACTTT. The chain employs TRBV9 and TRBJ1-6, with a possible D match to TRBD1 (6 bases). The V gene's germline CDR1 is SGDLS and CDR2 YYNGEE. The V end was cut by 0 bases, the J end by 7 bases, with 11 bases between. This CDR3 contains 15 residues. Full variable domain (remainder filled in from reference TRBV9 and TRBJ1-6): DSGVTQTPKHLITATGQRVTLRCSPRSGDLSVYWYQQSLDQGLQFLIQYYNGEERAKGNILERFSAQQFPDLHSELNLSSLELGDSALYFCASSVGAGENSPLHFGNGTRLTVT.

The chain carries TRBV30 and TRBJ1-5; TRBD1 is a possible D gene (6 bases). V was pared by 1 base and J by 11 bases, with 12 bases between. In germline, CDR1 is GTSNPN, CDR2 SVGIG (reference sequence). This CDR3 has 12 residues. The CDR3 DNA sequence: TGTGCCTGGAGTGAGGGGGAGGGTTCCCAGCATTTT. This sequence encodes CAWSEGEGSQHF.

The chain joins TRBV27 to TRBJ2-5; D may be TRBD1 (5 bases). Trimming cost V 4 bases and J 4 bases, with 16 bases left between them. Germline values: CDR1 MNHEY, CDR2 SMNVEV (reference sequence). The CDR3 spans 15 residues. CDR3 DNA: TGTGCCAGCAGTTCCTCGACAGTTTTTGGAGAGACCCAGTACTTC. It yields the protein CASSSSTVFGETQYF.

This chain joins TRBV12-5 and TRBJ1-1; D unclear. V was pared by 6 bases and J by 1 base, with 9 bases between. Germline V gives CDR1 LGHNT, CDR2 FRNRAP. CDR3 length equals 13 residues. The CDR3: CASGSEKNTEAFF. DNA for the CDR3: TGTGCTAGTGGAAGCGAAAAGAACACTGAAGCTTTCTTT.